This entry lists 8 T cell receptor beta chains sequenced from one sample in a study of cytomegalovirus exposure and HLA in healthy donors. It was with 60 Vbeta and 13 Jbeta primers that the PCR ran. The assay was immunoSEQ multiplex PCR, and TCRdb's table has in-frame clones only and misses some. The repertoire holds approximately 150,000 clones, with more than 60% as singletons. The sample was PBMCs. The receptors derive from a male donor in good health and CMV-seronegative.

This clone was recorded once. This chain connects TRBV10-3 to TRBJ2-3; D may be TRBD2 (5 bases). Per the germline V gene, CDR1 is ENHRY and CDR2 is SYGVKD. Trimming took 7 bases from V and 0 from J, leaving 11 bases between them. This CDR3 is built from 14 residues. The CDR3 region has the DNA TGTGCCATCAAGGACTCGTATAGCACAGATACGCAGTATTTT. The encoded protein is CAIKDSYSTDTQYF.

This chain connects TRBV9 to TRBJ1-6; D is undetermined. Trimming pared 2 bases from V and 0 bases from J, leaving 12 bases between. The CDR3 extends over 17 amino acids. Germline V lookup: CDR1 SGDLS, CDR2 YYNGEE. The CDR3 sequence: CASSVRSVSSYNSPLHF. DNA for the CDR3: TGTGCCAGCAGCGTTCGGTCGGTGAGCTCCTATAATTCACCCCTCCACTTT.

As to this clone: The sample carries other DNA sequences with the same CDR3. V gene TRBV7-9 combines with J gene TRBJ1-1, with D tentatively TRBD1 (6 bases). Germline lookup yields CDR1 SEHNR and CDR2 FQNEAQ (reference sequence). The CDR3 length is 13 residues. V lost 4 bases, J lost 1 base, and 7 bases lay in between. The CDR3 nucleotides are TGTGCCAGCAGCTCACAGGGGAACACTGAAGCTTTCTTT. It is translated as CASSSQGNTEAFF.

This chain uses TRBV30 with TRBJ2-7; TRBD1 agrees at 9 bases. Germline assignment: CDR1 GTSNPN and CDR2 SVGIG (reference sequence). The CDR3 has 15 amino acids. J was trimmed by 4 bases and V by 4 bases; bases with no gene match: 11. The chain's CDR3 is CAWKSRGQGSYEQYF. CDR3 nucleotides: TGTGCCTGGAAATCCCGGGGACAGGGATCTTACGAGCAGTACTTC.

V and J are TRBV5-1 and TRBJ2-2, with 11 bases matching TRBD2. The CDR3 is made up of 17 amino acids. The J segment lost 5 bases and the V segment lost 4 bases, leaving 10 bases of the junction unmatched. Germline values: CDR1 SGHRS, CDR2 YFSETQ. The CDR3 spells CASSLLGTSGGTGELFF. CDR3 coding DNA: TGCGCCAGCAGCCTACTCGGGACTAGCGGTGGGACCGGGGAGCTGTTTTTT.

Only one count was recorded for this clone. The V and J genes are TRBV7-3 and TRBJ1-3; D gene ambiguous. Trimming cost V 3 bases and J 4 bases, with 7 bases left between them. Germline V gives CDR1 SGHTA, CDR2 FQGTGA. The CDR3 has 13 amino acids. DNA for the CDR3: TGTGCCAGCAGCTTGGCGGCAGGAAACACCATATATTTT. Translated, it gives CASSLAAGNTIYF.

The chain links TRBV12-5 to TRBJ2-6; tentatively, D is TRBD1 (5 bases). The CDR3 is made up of 17 amino acids. The ends were cut back, 1 base at V and 0 bases at J, with 10 bases in the middle. Looked up from germline, CDR1 is LGHNT and CDR2 is FRNRAP. Here the CDR3 reads CASGLEGKFSGANVLTF. CDR3 DNA: TGTGCTAGTGGTTTGGAGGGGAAGTTCTCTGGGGCCAACGTCCTGACTTTC.

The chain recombines TRBV6-1 with TRBJ1-1; D is perhaps TRBD1 (5 bases). CDR1 is MNHNS and CDR2 is SASEGT in the germline V gene. The CDR3 is 11 residues long. DNA for the CDR3: TGTGCGGGGGGGGTGAACACTGAAGCTTTCTTT. Translation: CAGGVNTEAFF.